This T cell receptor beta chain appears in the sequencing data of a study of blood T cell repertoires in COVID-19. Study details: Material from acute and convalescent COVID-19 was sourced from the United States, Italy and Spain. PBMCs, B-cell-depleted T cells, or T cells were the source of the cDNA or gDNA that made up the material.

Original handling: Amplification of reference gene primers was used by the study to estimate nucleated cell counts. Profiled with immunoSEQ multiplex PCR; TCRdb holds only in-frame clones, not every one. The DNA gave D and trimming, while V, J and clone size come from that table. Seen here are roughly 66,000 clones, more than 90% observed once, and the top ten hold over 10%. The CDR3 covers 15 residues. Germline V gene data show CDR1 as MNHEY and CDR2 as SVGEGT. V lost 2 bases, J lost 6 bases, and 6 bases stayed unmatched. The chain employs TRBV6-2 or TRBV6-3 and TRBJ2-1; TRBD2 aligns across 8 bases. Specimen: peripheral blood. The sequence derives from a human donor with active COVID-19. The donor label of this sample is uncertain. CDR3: CASSYRVAGLNEQFF. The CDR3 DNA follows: TGTGCCAGCAGTTACCGGGTAGCGGGACTCAATGAGCAGTTCTTC.